The 9 T cell receptor beta chains below come from one sample, sequenced in a study of blood T cell repertoires in COVID-19. Profiling relied on immunoSEQ multiplex PCR, and the TCRdb table lists in-frame clones only, not all of them. The top ten clones hold 2.4% of a sample with some 220,000 clones, 85% of them seen once. Sequenced input: peripheral blood. The receptors originated from a woman between 70 and 85 years old with COVID-19, enrolled during active disease.

V and J are TRBV6-2 or TRBV6-3 and TRBJ2-3, with TRBD2 matching 8 bases. Germline lookup yields CDR1 MNHEY and CDR2 SVGEGT. The CDR3 sequence is 15 residues long. V gave up 6 bases and J gave up 2 bases; unmatched junction bases: 7. The CDR3 DNA is TGTGCCAGCAGCCCAATAGCGGGAAACACAGATACGCAGTATTTT. The encoded protein is CASSPIAGNTDTQYF.

This clone was seen only once. DNA of the CDR3: TGTGCCAGCAGTAGTAGCTCCTATAATTCACCCCTCCACTTT. The encoded protein is CASSSSSYNSPLHF. The chain joins TRBV27 to TRBJ1-6, with D unresolved. The CDR3 runs to 14 residues. Trimming shortened V by 5 bases and J by 0 bases, and 5 bases separated the two germline ends. Germline loops: CDR1 MNHEY, CDR2 SMNVEV (reference sequence).

The DNA for the CDR3 is TGTGCCACCAGTGATACAGGGGGCTCCTACAATGAGCAGTTCTTC. The encoded protein is CATSDTGGSYNEQFF. The chain employs TRBV24-1 and TRBJ2-1; 8 bases map to TRBD1. This CDR3 has 15 residues. V gave up 3 bases and J gave up 0 bases; unmatched junction bases: 0. The germline gives CDR1 KGHDR, CDR2 SFDVKD.

The chain carries TRBV11-2 and TRBJ2-7; perhaps TRBD1 as D (5 bases). Deletions cut 2 bases from V and 2 bases from J, with 13 bases between. Germline CDR1 SGHAT, CDR2 FQNNGV. This CDR3 spans 15 amino acids. In DNA form, the CDR3 reads TGTGCCAGCAGCTTACGCAGGGTAAATACCTACGAGCAGTACTTC. Protein: CASSLRRVNTYEQYF.

This clone has only one observation. The V gene is TRBV7-6, the J gene TRBJ2-1; 13 bases map to TRBD2. The CDR3 is 18 amino acids. V lost 5 bases and J lost 4; bases outside the gene matches: 11. Per germline, CDR1 SGHVS and CDR2 FNYEAQ. CDR3 residues: CASSHGTSGDLLYNEQFF. CDR3 nucleotides: TGTGCCAGCAGCCACGGGACTAGCGGGGACTTACTATACAATGAGCAGTTCTTC.

The chain links TRBV5-1 to TRBJ2-5, with TRBD2 matching over 10 bases. J lost 4 bases, V lost 6 bases, and 12 bases had no gene match. The CDR3 spans 16 residues. In germline, CDR1 is SGHRS, CDR2 YFSETQ. The CDR3 nucleotides read TGCGCCAGCACAATGACTCGGGCTAGCGGGGGAGAGACCCAGTACTTC. Translation: CASTMTRASGGETQYF.

The chain joins TRBV30 to TRBJ1-2; no definite D call. V was shortened by 0 bases and J by 6 bases, with 11 bases between the two germline ends. The CDR3 runs to 13 residues. Germline CDR1 is GTSNPN and CDR2 is SVGIG (reference sequence). CDR3 amino acids: CAWSVLVGDGYTF. In DNA form, the CDR3 reads TGTGCCTGGAGTGTACTGGTGGGCGATGGCTACACCTTC.

The V and J genes are TRBV14 and TRBJ2-5; 7 nucleotides agree with TRBD2. Germline trimming cut 0 bases from V and 1 base from J; bases unmatched to any gene: 8. The CDR3 sequence is 17 residues long. Germline V gives CDR1 SGHDN, CDR2 FVKESK. For the CDR3, the DNA is TGTGCCAGCAGCCAAGATCGCTCAGCGGGATTCCAAGAGACCCAGTACTTC. This encodes CASSQDRSAGFQETQYF.

The rearrangement uses TRBV27 and TRBJ2-6, with TRBD1 matching over 11 bases. Trimming cost V 4 bases and J 5 bases; bases outside gene matches: 7. This CDR3 comprises 17 residues. Germline CDR1 and CDR2: MNHEY and SMNVEV (reference sequence). The CDR3 region has the DNA TGTGCCAGCAGTTCCTGGACAGGGGGCGCCCGGGCCAACGTCCTGACTTTC. Its protein product is CASSSWTGGARANVLTF.